Each of the 17 T cell receptor beta chains below was sequenced from the same sample in a study of early T cells in non-severe SARS-CoV-2 infection. One entry per CDR3 protein results from TCRdb running MiXCR on the 5' RACE reads. The profile covers about 50,000 distinct CDR3 sequences, with around a tenth appearing a single time and around 5.3% taken by the ten largest. The source was whole blood, collected at baseline. The receptors derive from an adult who was a healthcare worker with PCR-confirmed SARS-CoV-2 infection or an uninfected control (not recorded which).

This clonotype was seen at least ten times. V usage is TRBV20-1 and J usage is TRBJ1-1, with D uncertain. In germline, CDR1 is DFQATT, CDR2 SNEGSKA (reference sequence). The V and J ends lost 6 bases and 6 bases respectively, with 17 bases between them. CDR3 length: 13 amino acids. Here the CDR3 reads CSAPAQLEAEAFF. CDR3 coding DNA: TGCAGTGCCCCAGCCCAGTTGGAGGCTGAAGCTTTCTTT.

This clonotype was observed at least ten times. V and J are TRBV7-2 and TRBJ1-1; 7 nucleotides match TRBD1. The germline V gene encodes CDR1 SGHTA and CDR2 FQGNSA. This CDR3 spans 15 amino acids. V lost 4 bases and J lost 2; bases outside the gene matches: 7. The CDR3 region is CASSSPTGKNTEAFF. The CDR3 bases are TGTGCCAGCAGCTCCCCGACAGGGAAAAACACTGAAGCTTTCTTT. The full variable domain, rest sourced from reference TRBV7-2 and TRBJ1-1, is GAGVSQSPSNKVTEKGKDVELRCDPISGHTALYWYRQSLGQGLEFLIYFQGNSAPDKSGLPSDRFSAERTGGSVSTLTIQRTQQEDSAVYLCASSSPTGKNTEAFFGQGTRLTVV.

This clonotype came up many times. This sequence joins TRBV2 and TRBJ1-1; D uncertain. Germline values: CDR1 SNHLY, CDR2 FYNNEI. This CDR3 comprises 12 residues. The V end lost 7 bases, the J end lost 2 bases, and 8 bases lay between the germline ends. The CDR3 loop is CASIFGNTEAFF. Here the CDR3 DNA reads TGTGCCAGCATATTTGGTAACACTGAAGCTTTCTTT.

V is TRBV19 and J is TRBJ2-1; TRBD2 matches 7 bases. Germline lookup yields CDR1 LNHDA and CDR2 SQIVND (reference sequence). This CDR3 spans 13 amino acids. V gave up 9 bases and J gave up 3 bases; unmatched junction bases: 5. CDR3: CASQSGNYNEQFF. CDR3 nucleotide sequence: TGTGCCAGCCAAAGCGGGAACTACAATGAGCAGTTCTTC.

The chain employs TRBV7-6 and TRBJ2-1; TRBD2 matches at 8 bases. This CDR3 has 16 amino acids. The germline gives CDR1 SGHVS, CDR2 FNYEAQ. V trimming: 5 bases; J trimming: 4 bases; junction bases outside the gene matches: 10. The CDR3 sequence: CASSLPGLGGYNEQFF. In nucleotides, the CDR3 is TGTGCCAGCAGCCTTCCGGGACTAGGGGGTTACAATGAGCAGTTCTTC.

This clonotype was detected only a few times. At one of its ends the junction is not consistent with the germline gene, which may arise from a read error. The chain has TRBV5-4 and TRBJ1-5; 10 nucleotides match TRBD1. In germline, CDR1 is SGHNT, CDR2 YYREEE (reference sequence). This CDR3 contains 17 residues. The CDR3, as DNA: TGTGCCACCAGCAGGGGGACAGGGGACGCTAGCAATCAGCCCCAGCATTTT. This sequence encodes CATSRGTGDASNQPQHF.

This clonotype was counted between two and nine times. The rearrangement links TRBV2 to TRBJ2-2; the D is unclear. V lost 4 bases and J 8 bases, leaving 5 bases between the germline ends. From germline, CDR1 is SNHLY and CDR2 FYNNEI. The CDR3 length is 11 residues. The CDR3 sequence is CASSAPGELFF. The CDR3 DNA reads TGTGCCAGCAGTGCTCCGGGGGAGCTGTTTTTT.

Many counts were recorded for this clonotype. The V and J genes are TRBV20-1 and TRBJ2-7, with D uncertain. CDR3 size: 13 residues. V dropped 6 bases and J dropped 3 bases, with 15 bases sitting between them. Germline V gives CDR1 DFQATT, CDR2 SNEGSKA (reference sequence). CDR3 coding DNA: TGCAGTGCGACGGGTTACCCCAACTACGAGCAGTACTTC. It encodes CSATGYPNYEQYF.

This clonotype was observed a few times. The rearrangement links TRBV7-9 to TRBJ2-7, with no clear D. V was trimmed by 4 bases and J by 2 bases, leaving 15 bases between them. CDR1 SEHNR and CDR2 FQNEAQ come from the germline V gene (reference sequence). The CDR3 extends over 15 amino acids. The CDR3, as DNA: TGTGCCAGCAGCTCCTCAAGGGCGCAACCCTACGAGCAGTACTTC. This gives the protein CASSSSRAQPYEQYF.

This clonotype was recorded a few times. This chain links TRBV7-8 with TRBJ2-7, with 9 bases that match TRBD1. Trimming removed 3 bases from V and 1 base from J; junction bases left unmatched: 7. Germline CDR1 SGHVS, CDR2 FQNEAQ. The CDR3 has 16 amino acids. The CDR3 loop reads CASSLDTGGESYEQYF. CDR3 DNA sequence: TGTGCCAGCAGCTTGGATACAGGGGGCGAATCCTACGAGCAGTACTTC.

The CDR3 region is CAWSSSETQYF. For the CDR3, the DNA is TGTGCCTGGAGTAGTTCGGAGACCCAGTACTTC. The V gene is TRBV30, the J gene TRBJ2-5, with D uncertain. The germline V gene has CDR1 GTSNPN and CDR2 SVGIG (reference sequence). V was cut by 2 bases and J by 5 bases, with 6 bases left in between. The CDR3 contains 11 residues. The whole variable domain, filled in from reference TRBV30 and TRBJ2-5, reads SQTIHQWPATLVQPVGSPLSLECTVEGTSNPNLYWYRQAAGRGLQLLFYSVGIGQISSEVPQNLSASRPQDRQFILSSKKLLLSDSGFYLCAWSSSETQYFGPGTRLLVL.

A note on this clonotype: Germline is not matched at one junction end, which may reflect a read error. The gene calls are TRBV7-2 and TRBJ2-3, with 12 bases identical to TRBD2. Germline V CDR1 and CDR2: SGHTA, FQGNSA. The CDR3 totals 18 residues. The CDR3 protein is CASSLVRLTSGRGDTHYF. The CDR3 nucleotides read TGTGCCAGCAGCTTAGTGCGGTTGACTAGCGGGAGAGGGGATACGCATTATTTT. Full variable domain (outside the CDR3, taken from reference TRBV7-2 and TRBJ2-3): GAGVSQSPSNKVTEKGKDVELRCDPISGHTALYWYRQSLGQGLEFLIYFQGNSAPDKSGLPSDRFSAERTGGSVSTLTIQRTQQEDSAVYLCASSLVRLTSGRGDTHYFGPGTRLTVL.

This clonotype appeared a few times. The chain has TRBV7-6 and TRBJ2-7; D is perhaps TRBD1 (5 bases). Trimming took 1 base from V and 3 from J, leaving 19 bases between them. The germline gives CDR1 SGHVS, CDR2 FNYEAQ. This CDR3 has 17 amino acids. CDR3 DNA: TGTGCCAGCAGCTTAGTTCCCGCAGGGAAAGGAAGCTACGAGCAGTACTTC. It codes for CASSLVPAGKGSYEQYF.

On this clonotype itself: A read error may account for a junction end that differs from germline. The chain couples TRBV12-3 or TRBV12-4 to TRBJ2-5, with 8 bases fitting TRBD1. This CDR3 is built from 14 residues. The CDR3 nucleotides are TGTGCCAACAGTCCTCGGACAGGGCAAAAGACCCAGTACTTC. This translates into CANSPRTGQKTQYF.

The rearrangement uses TRBV20-1 and TRBJ2-5; D is tentatively TRBD1 or TRBD2 (5 bases each). Trimming stripped 2 bases from V and 4 bases from J, with 17 bases between. The CDR3 contains 15 residues. Looked up from germline, CDR1 is DFQATT and CDR2 is SNEGSKA (reference sequence). The CDR3 nucleotides are TGCAGTGCTAGACCGGGGCAGGGTGGCTTAGAGACCCAGTACTTC. Its translation: CSARPGQGGLETQYF.

The chain is built from TRBV28 and TRBJ2-3, with 7 positions matching TRBD2. This CDR3 is 15 amino acids long. V dropped 3 bases and J dropped 0; count of bases not matched to a gene: 3. CDR1 and CDR2 (germline): MDHEN, SYDVKM. CDR3 sequence (DNA): TGTGCCAGCAGTTTGGGGGGAGGGAGCACAGATACGCAGTATTTT. Translation: CASSLGGGSTDTQYF.

This clonotype was seen at least ten times. The V gene is TRBV7-2, the J gene TRBJ2-3; D call uncertain. This CDR3 region has 13 residues. Per the germline V gene, CDR1 is SGHTA and CDR2 is FQGNSA. V was pared by 4 bases and J by 0 bases, with 5 bases between. The CDR3 DNA is TGTGCCAGCAGCTCGTCTAGCACAGATACGCAGTATTTT. Protein product: CASSSSSTDTQYF.